Sequencing of this T cell receptor beta chain was carried out in a study of shared clonotypes between healthy human individuals (dated by TCRdb to 2018 to 2021). For context, the study as a whole: A few men and two women, aged 18 to 49 years, made up the cohort. Per donor, leukapheresis produced somewhere between about 0.94 and 9 billion PBMCs. Libraries were prepared and TCR repertoires were sequenced by different laboratories using diverse techniques, in order to increase sequencing depth and limit assay-specific biases. For each donor, CD4 naive and CD4 memory were each run on three plates, CD8 naive on two plates, and CD8 memory on one plate. To estimate repertoire size and how much clonotype sharing occurs between individuals, the study deeply sequenced the blood TCR repertoires of five healthy adults.

Using the deep immunoSEQ assay, TCR CDR3 regions were amplified from genomic DNA by multiplex PCR. For each cell subset, the extracted genomic DNA was distributed evenly across all wells of several immunoSEQ 96-well plates, and each plate served as one replicate. For sorted subsets, each replicate PCR was loaded with roughly 0.2 ug genomic DNA, equivalent to 30,000 or so T cell genomes. Purified libraries were quantified with a Qubit 3.0 fluorometer, sized on a Bioanalyzer 2100, and re-quantified with the KAPA Library Quantification kit. A separate single-read 150-cycle Illumina NextSeq 550 flow cell was used to sequence each immunoSEQ 96-well plate. The paper's processing steps were these. Because only junctional sequences without quality scores were contained in the immunoSEQ output, filtering matching that applied to full-length reads could not be performed. To assign V/J genes and CDR3, sequences were annotated using PyIR, a Python wrapper for IgBLAST v1.9, with IMGT germline references. Any read was removed if the V/J assignment was weak (E-value above 1e-6), the CDR3 was missing, or the read contained stop codons, out-of-frame junctions, or ambiguous translated residues. A V3J clonotype was defined by an identical inferred V gene, J gene, and CDR3 amino acid sequence. Percentage overlap between repertoires was calculated by dividing the number of shared unique clonotypes by the size of the smaller repertoire. Three approaches were used to assess repertoire richness: RTK rarefaction, the Chao1 estimator, and Recon v2.1 estimates of unobserved clonotypes. For all TCRbeta clonotypes obtained by the gDNA method from a handful of donors, generation probabilities were computed with OLGA. Imported from immuneACCESS, the table was reduced by TCRdb to in-frame sequences with V and J called. These copies leave out some clones; in studies compared against another copy, an unresolved V gene accounts for under half, and the cause of the remainder is not known. V and J calls and clone size are as listed in that table; D and trimming were resolved from the DNA. The table for this sample lists 500,000 to 550,000 clones; 95% to 97% of them were counted only once. The ten largest make up approximately 0.067% of the sample.

On this clone: Its specific antigen is unknown. It has no much larger one-base neighbor in the sample; base qualities were not kept.

The V end loses 0 bases and the J end loses 0 bases, and a stretch of 7 bases separates them. Reading the germline V gene gives CDR1 SGHTS and CDR2 YDEGEE. The CDR3 measures 16 amino acids from cysteine to phenylalanine. Only the CDR3 DNA stays, 48 bases, in frame from base 1. Donors were healthy HIV-negative adults with no recently reported acute infections or vaccinations. All donors were Caucasian adults living in Nashville, Tennessee, USA. CD4+ T cells were enriched by magnetic negative selection; naive cells were then positively selected on CD45RA, and the negative fraction formed the memory subset. After blood collection by leukapheresis, PBMCs were isolated using Ficoll-Histopaque density gradient centrifugation and then cryopreserved in the vapor phase of liquid nitrogen. Analytical flow cytometry was used to check the purity and quantity of every magnetically sorted T cell population. Genomic DNA was isolated from every sorted fraction and measured by UV absorbance on a Nanodrop 2000c.

Overall study results and their limits: Only blood was sampled, and tissue TCR repertoires likely differ from those in blood. Pairwise subsampling led to the expectation that sequencing depth would affect the degree of clonotype sharing among donors. Because the study included a small number of donors, the genetic and exposure-history diversity represented was limited. Naive subsets generally had larger estimated clonotype richness than memory subsets. Around 5.4% of naive CD4, 3.5% of naive CD8, around 2.3% of memory CD4, and more than 0.35% of memory CD8 clonotypes were shared across a handful of donors. Rarefaction of sorted-subset datasets indicated incomplete sequencing despite the large sequencing depth. Clonotypes shared by all four sorted-subset donors showed higher generation probabilities than non-shared clonotypes.

The rearranged chain carries TRBV5-8 and TRBJ2-6, with no confidently assigned D gene. Sequencing used naive CD4+ T cells sorted from blood. The sample's cell subset or site, from its label and the paper: CD45RA+ positively selected. The TCR originated in a woman in her thirties in good health. The DNA sequence is as follows: TGTGCCAGCAGCTTGGGGCAGAGCTCTGGGGCCAACGTCCTGACTTTC. This translates into CASSLGQSSGANVLTF.